The clone carrying this T cell receptor (beta chain) has a count of ten or more. Its antigen is undetermined. This sample is part of a study of Graves' ophthalmopathy and Graves' hyperthyroidism. Study summary: Upon initial diagnosis and before any treatment, peripheral blood was collected.

Amplification of the TCR beta CDR3 regions used RNA transcripts (as template). HTBI primers primed a first-round RT-PCR, and a second-round multiplex PCR followed. TCRdb analysed the multiplex PCR reads with MiXCR anew, one entry per CDR3 protein. The sample shows around 400,000 distinct CDR3 sequences, roughly 21% of them seen only once. Overall study results and limits: Blood shared most expanded thyroid clonotypes above 0.001 frequency.

Looked up from germline, CDR1 is SGHAT and CDR2 is FQNNGV. The V gene lost 5 bases and the J gene lost 7 bases, with 14 bases spanning the gap. This CDR3 has 14 residues. New diagnoses, under 2 months' duration, and ages 18 to 65 characterized the hyperthyroidism patients. The clonotype originates from a woman aged 18-29 years with stable Graves' hyperthyroidism. The chain employs TRBV11-2 and TRBJ2-2; the D gene could be TRBD1 or TRBD2 (5 bases each). The sample was peripheral blood. In nucleotides, the CDR3 is TGTGCCAGCAGCCCCGGGACCTGGGGCGGGGAGCTGTTTTTT. Translation gives CASSPGTWGGELFF.